A single sample is the source of the 9 T cell receptor beta chains below, sequenced in a study of shared clonotypes between healthy human individuals. Using immunoSEQ multiplex PCR, the repertoire was profiled, and TCRdb retains in-frame clones only, with some absent. The sample holds about 2.3 million clones, 85% to 95% seen once. Sequenced sample: naive CD4+ T cells from PBMCs. Subset given: CD45RA+ positively selected. These receptors originate from a man between 18 and 29 years old in good health. Some clones in this sample may be carry-over from other donors' samples.

To note about this clone: The sample contains more than one DNA sequence encoding this CDR3. V and J are TRBV5-1 and TRBJ2-2, with a possible D match to TRBD2 (5 bases). Germline CDR1 is SGHRS and CDR2 is YFSETQ. The V end was cut by 0 bases, the J end by 2 bases, with 11 bases between. This CDR3 comprises 16 residues. The CDR3 loop reads CASSLVAGRNTGELFF. The CDR3 nucleotides are TGCGCCAGCAGCTTGGTGGCGGGCAGAAACACCGGGGAGCTGTTTTTT.

The V and J genes are TRBV10-3 and TRBJ2-1; 12 bases agree with TRBD2. Looked up from germline, CDR1 is ENHRY and CDR2 is SYGVKD. The CDR3 totals 16 residues. J lost 6 bases, V lost 4 bases, and 7 bases had no gene match. CDR3 DNA: TGTGCCATCAGTGCCCGACTAGCGGGAGCGGGCAATGAGCAGTTCTTC. Amino acid sequence: CAISARLAGAGNEQFF.

CDR3 nucleotide sequence: TGTGCCAGCAGTCTAAACAGGGGTCCGGAGACCCAGTACTTC. Protein product: CASSLNRGPETQYF. The V and J genes are TRBV27 and TRBJ2-5; TRBD1 matches at 7 bases. V shed 5 bases, J shed 5 bases, and the junction held 8 bases outside the gene matches. Germline CDR1 reads MNHEY; CDR2 reads SMNVEV (reference sequence). This CDR3 spans 14 amino acids.

The genes are TRBV10-3 and TRBJ1-5; D is uncertain. The length of the CDR3 is 13 residues. V gave up 3 bases and J gave up 6 bases, with 9 bases separating them. Germline V gene sequence: CDR1 ENHRY, CDR2 SYGVKD. CDR3 DNA: TGTGCCATCAGTGATACGAGGGCTCAGCCCCAGCATTTT. This encodes CAISDTRAQPQHF.

This sequence joins TRBV29-1 and TRBJ1-5; 7 bases match TRBD1. CDR3 size: 13 residues. After removal of 4 bases from V and 7 bases from J, the junction contained 7 bases not matched to a gene. From germline, CDR1 is SQVTM and CDR2 ANQGSEA. CDR3 residues: CSVAAGGGQPQHF. In nucleotides, the CDR3 is TGCAGCGTTGCCGCAGGGGGAGGACAGCCCCAGCATTTT.

The chain employs TRBV6-5 and TRBJ2-1; unclear D gene. V was pared by 5 bases and J by 12 bases, with 20 bases between. Germline V lookup: CDR1 MNHEY, CDR2 SVGAGI. The CDR3 runs to 14 residues. CDR3 DNA: TGTGCCAGCAGTCCCGGGCCTTGGGGTAGTGCGCAGTTCTTC. Protein: CASSPGPWGSAQFF.

The chain carries TRBV5-1 and TRBJ1-1; tentative D call: TRBD1 (5 bases). V dropped 0 bases and J dropped 4 bases, with 16 bases sitting between them. The CDR3 covers 16 residues. Looked up from germline, CDR1 is SGHRS and CDR2 is YFSETQ. The CDR3 is CASSLGITGGGTEAFF. DNA of the CDR3: TGCGCCAGCAGCTTGGGAATCACCGGGGGTGGCACTGAAGCTTTCTTT.

The chain couples TRBV15 to TRBJ1-2; D is perhaps TRBD1 (6 bases). This CDR3 comprises 16 residues. V lost 2 bases and J lost 3, with 16 bases in between. Germline V gives CDR1 LNHNV, CDR2 YYDKDF (reference sequence). CDR3 nucleotides: TGTGCCACCAGCAGACGATGGGGACAAATGGACTATGGCTACACCTTC. Its translation is CATSRRWGQMDYGYTF.

The chain couples TRBV6-1 to TRBJ2-3; TRBD2 is a possible D gene (5 bases). With 4 bases removed from V and 3 bases from J, the gap between germline ends came to 8 bases. Germline CDR1 MNHNS, CDR2 SASEGT. CDR3 length: 13 amino acids. In DNA, the CDR3 is TGTGCCAGCAGTGGAGAGGGTACAGATACGCAGTATTTT. The encoded protein is CASSGEGTDTQYF.